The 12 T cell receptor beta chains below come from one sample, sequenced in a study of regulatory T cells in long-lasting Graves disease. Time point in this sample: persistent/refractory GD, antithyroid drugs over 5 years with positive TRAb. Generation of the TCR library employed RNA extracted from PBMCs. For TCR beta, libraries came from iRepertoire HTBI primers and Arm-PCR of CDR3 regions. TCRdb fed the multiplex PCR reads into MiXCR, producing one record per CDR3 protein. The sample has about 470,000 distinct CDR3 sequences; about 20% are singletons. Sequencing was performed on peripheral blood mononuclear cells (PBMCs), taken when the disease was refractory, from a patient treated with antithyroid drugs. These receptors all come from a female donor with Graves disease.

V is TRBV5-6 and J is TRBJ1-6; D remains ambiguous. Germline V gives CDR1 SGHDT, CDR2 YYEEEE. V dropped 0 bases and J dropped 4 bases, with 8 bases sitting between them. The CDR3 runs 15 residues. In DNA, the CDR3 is TGTGCCAGCAGCTTGGACAGAATTTATAATTCACCCCTCCACTTT. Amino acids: CASSLDRIYNSPLHF.

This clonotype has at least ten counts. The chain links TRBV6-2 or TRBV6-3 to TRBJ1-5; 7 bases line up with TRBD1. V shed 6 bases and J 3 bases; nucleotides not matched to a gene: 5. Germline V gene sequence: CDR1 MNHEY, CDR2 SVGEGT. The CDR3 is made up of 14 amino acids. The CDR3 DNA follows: TGTGCCAGCAGAGAGACAGGGTTCAATCAGCCCCAGCATTTT. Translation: CASRETGFNQPQHF.

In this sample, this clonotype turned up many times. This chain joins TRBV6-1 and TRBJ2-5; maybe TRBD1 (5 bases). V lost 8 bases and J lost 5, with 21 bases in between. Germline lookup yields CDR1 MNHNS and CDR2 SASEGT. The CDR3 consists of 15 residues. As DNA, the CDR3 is TGTGCCAGCCTAGAGACACAGGTTCGGTGGGAGACCCAGTACTTC. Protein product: CASLETQVRWETQYF.

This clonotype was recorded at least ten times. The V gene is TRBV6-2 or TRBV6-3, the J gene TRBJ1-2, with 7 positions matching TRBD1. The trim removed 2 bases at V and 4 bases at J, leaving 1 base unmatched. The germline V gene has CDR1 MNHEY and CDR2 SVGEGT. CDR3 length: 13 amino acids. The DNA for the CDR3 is TGTGCCAGCAGTTACCAGGGGGGCTATGGCTACACCTTC. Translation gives CASSYQGGYGYTF.

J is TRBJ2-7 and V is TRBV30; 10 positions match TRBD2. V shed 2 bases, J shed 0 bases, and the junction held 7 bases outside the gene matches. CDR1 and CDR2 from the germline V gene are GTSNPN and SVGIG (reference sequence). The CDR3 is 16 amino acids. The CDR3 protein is CAWSNPSGSNSYEQYF. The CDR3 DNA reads TGTGCCTGGAGTAACCCTAGCGGGAGCAACTCCTACGAGCAGTACTTC.

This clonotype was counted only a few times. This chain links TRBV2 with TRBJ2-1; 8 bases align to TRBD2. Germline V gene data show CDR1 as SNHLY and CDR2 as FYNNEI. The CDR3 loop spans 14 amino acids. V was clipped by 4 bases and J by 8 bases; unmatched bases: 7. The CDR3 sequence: CASSVAGMRHEQFF. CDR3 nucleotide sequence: TGTGCCAGCAGTGTAGCGGGAATGCGTCATGAGCAGTTCTTC.

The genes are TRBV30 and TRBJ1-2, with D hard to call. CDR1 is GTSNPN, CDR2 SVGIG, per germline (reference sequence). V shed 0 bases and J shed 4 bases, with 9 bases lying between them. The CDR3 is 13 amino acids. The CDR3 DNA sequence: TGTGCCTGGAGTGTAGGCCTACCCTATGGCTACACCTTC. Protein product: CAWSVGLPYGYTF.

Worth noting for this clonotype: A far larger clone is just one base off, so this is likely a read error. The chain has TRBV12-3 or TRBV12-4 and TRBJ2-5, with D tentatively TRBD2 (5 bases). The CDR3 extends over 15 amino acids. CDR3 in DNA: TGTGCCAGCAGTATGCAGCGGAGTAACCAAGAGACCCACTACTTC. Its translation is CASSMQRSNQETHYF.

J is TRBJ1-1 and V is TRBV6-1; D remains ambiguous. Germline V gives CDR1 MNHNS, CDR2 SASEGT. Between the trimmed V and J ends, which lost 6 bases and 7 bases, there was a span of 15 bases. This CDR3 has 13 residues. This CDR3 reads CASSLSGTFEAFF. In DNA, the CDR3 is TGTGCCAGCAGCCTGTCCGGAACTTTTGAAGCTTTCTTT.

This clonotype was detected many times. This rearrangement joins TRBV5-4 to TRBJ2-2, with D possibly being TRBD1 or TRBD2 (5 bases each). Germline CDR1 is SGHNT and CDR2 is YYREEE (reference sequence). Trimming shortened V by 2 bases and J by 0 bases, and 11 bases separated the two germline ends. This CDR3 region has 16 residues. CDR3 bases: TGTGCCAGCAGCTTCCCGGGGCTACCGAACACCGGGGAGCTGTTTTTT. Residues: CASSFPGLPNTGELFF.

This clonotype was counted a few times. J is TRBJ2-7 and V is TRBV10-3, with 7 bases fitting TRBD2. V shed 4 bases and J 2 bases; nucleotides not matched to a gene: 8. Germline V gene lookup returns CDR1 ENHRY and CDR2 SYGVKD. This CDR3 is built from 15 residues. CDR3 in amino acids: CAISGPGGIPYEQYF. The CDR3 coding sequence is TGTGCCATCAGTGGCCCCGGGGGGATCCCCTACGAGCAGTACTTC.

CDR3 residues: CASSFITDTQYF. CDR3 in DNA: TGTGCCAGCAGTTTTATCACAGATACGCAGTATTTT. This chain connects TRBV28 to TRBJ2-3; D gene ambiguous. CDR1 and CDR2 from the germline V gene are MDHEN and SYDVKM. The V end lost 3 bases, the J end lost 2 bases, and 3 bases lay between the germline ends. This CDR3 has 12 amino acids. The full variable domain, completed using reference TRBV28 and TRBJ2-3, is DVKVTQSSRYLVKRTGEKVFLECVQDMDHENMFWYRQDPGLGLRLIYFSYDVKMKEKGDIPEGYSVSREKKERFSLILESASTNQTSMYLCASSFITDTQYFGPGTRLTVL.